This T cell receptor (beta chain) derives from a study of control samples from healthy donors and cancer patients. The CDR3 consists of 18 residues. Produced via immunoSEQ multiplex PCR; TCRdb's table is partial and in-frame only. The sample contains about 140,000 clones, around 92% of which appear only once. The chain recombines TRBV12-1 with TRBJ2-4; the table's TRBD1 call for D was not verified on the DNA. TRBV12-1 is an annotated pseudogene. Sequenced: blood. The sequence derives from a man aged 25-40 years in good health. CDR3 bases: TGTGCCAGCAGCTTTAGATGCCGGGACAGGGGCGGTTGGGACATTCAGTACTTC. As protein: CASSFRCRDRGGWDIQYF.